The 26 T cell receptor beta chains listed next were all sequenced from one sample in a study of identical twins. Each CDR3 protein is one row after TCRdb ran MiXCR on the 5' RACE reads. Altogether 600,000 to 800,000 distinct CDR3 sequences are present, about 20% being singletons, with the ten largest covering roughly 4%. This same sample was also part of a study on T cells expressing NK-cell markers.

The sequenced sample consisted of PBMCs. These receptors were obtained from a woman in her late teens or twenties in good health.

The chain combines TRBV12-3 or TRBV12-4 with TRBJ2-5, with 10 bases aligning to TRBD2. This CDR3 comprises 17 residues. J was trimmed by 5 bases and V by 3 bases; bases with no gene match: 12. The CDR3 reads CASSFRLAGVLRETQYF. In DNA form, the CDR3 reads TGTGCCAGCAGTTTCCGCCTAGCGGGAGTTTTACGGGAGACCCAGTACTTC.

This clonotype appeared once. The CDR3 coding sequence is TGCGCCAGCAGCTTGGCTGCTAGCGGGACGAAGACCCAGTACTTC. Amino acid sequence: CASSLAASGTKTQYF. The V gene is TRBV5-1, the J gene TRBJ2-5, with TRBD2 matching over 9 bases. Trimming removed 0 bases from V and 6 bases from J; junction bases left unmatched: 6. Germline loops: CDR1 SGHRS, CDR2 YFSETQ. The CDR3 sequence is 15 residues long.

This clonotype was seen a few times. This chain connects TRBV30 to TRBJ2-7, with D unresolved. Germline V gene sequence: CDR1 GTSNPN, CDR2 SVGIG (reference sequence). The CDR3 extends over 11 amino acids. The germline V and J ends were trimmed by 8 bases and 4 bases, with 12 bases remaining between them. CDR3 amino acids: CAGDKQYEQYF. CDR3 nucleotide sequence: TGTGCCGGAGACAAGCAATACGAGCAGTACTTC.

This clonotype occurred a few times. V usage is TRBV10-3 and J usage is TRBJ1-2, with D possibly being TRBD1 (6 bases). V was trimmed by 0 bases and J by 13 bases, leaving 24 bases between them. The CDR3 is 16 amino acids. The germline V gene encodes CDR1 ENHRY and CDR2 SYGVKD. CDR3 sequence: CAISESGRRGSYGGTF. The CDR3 DNA reads TGTGCCATCAGTGAGTCCGGGCGCAGGGGAAGCTATGGGGGCACCTTC.

This clonotype was found a few times. The chain joins TRBV20-1 to TRBJ2-2; D is ambiguous. There are 13 residues in the CDR3. The V gene lost 6 bases and the J gene lost 0 bases, with 8 bases spanning the gap. From germline, CDR1 is DFQATT and CDR2 SNEGSKA (reference sequence). CDR3 in amino acids: CSAPDSNTGELFF. The DNA of the CDR3 is TGCAGTGCGCCCGACTCGAACACCGGGGAGCTGTTTTTT.

This clonotype was counted only a few times. The chain combines TRBV29-1 with TRBJ2-7, with unresolved D. Trimming removed 4 bases at V and 8 bases at J, with 15 bases between. The CDR3 is 12 amino acids. CDR1 SQVTM and CDR2 ANQGSEA come from the germline V gene. CDR3 in DNA: TGCAGCGTTGCCGAGATCAGTGGGCAGCAGTACTTC. Amino acids: CSVAEISGQQYF.

This clonotype turned up a few times. The V gene is TRBV12-3 or TRBV12-4, the J gene TRBJ2-7; 11 bases agree with TRBD1. Unmatched junction bases numbered 4, after V lost 5 bases and J lost 4 bases. This CDR3 comprises 14 residues. The CDR3: CASSIWDRGYEQYF. In nucleotides, the CDR3 is TGTGCCAGCAGTATATGGGACAGGGGGTACGAGCAGTACTTC.

The chain employs TRBV12-3 or TRBV12-4 and TRBJ2-5, with a possible D match to TRBD1 (6 bases). The V gene lost 3 bases and the J gene lost 7 bases, with 12 bases spanning the gap. The CDR3 consists of 13 residues. CDR3 region: CASSFPGVSTQYF. CDR3 nucleotide sequence: TGTGCCAGCAGTTTCCCAGGGGTGTCGACCCAGTACTTC.

This sequence joins TRBV12-3 or TRBV12-4 and TRBJ2-5; D gene ambiguous. V lost 6 bases and J 5 bases, leaving 7 bases between the germline ends. The CDR3 loop spans 11 amino acids. CDR3 residues: CASRKEETQYF. In DNA, the CDR3 is TGTGCCAGCAGAAAGGAGGAGACCCAGTACTTC.

The gene calls are TRBV29-1 and TRBJ2-7; TRBD1 aligns across 9 bases. The CDR3 consists of 13 residues. V was clipped by 6 bases and J by 3 bases; unmatched bases: 6. The germline gives CDR1 SQVTM, CDR2 ANQGSEA. The DNA for the CDR3 is TGCAGCGTCCCGGGACAGGGTAACTACGAGCAGTACTTC. Translating gives CSVPGQGNYEQYF.

This clonotype came up a few times. The rearrangement uses TRBV29-1 and TRBJ1-1, with a possible D match to TRBD1 (6 bases). Trimming left V 6 bases short and J 4 bases short, with 15 bases between. There are 13 residues in the CDR3. Germline assignment: CDR1 SQVTM and CDR2 ANQGSEA. Here the CDR3 reads CSVAGVYGTEAFF. As DNA, the CDR3 is TGCAGCGTCGCAGGGGTGTACGGCACTGAAGCTTTCTTT.

V gene TRBV11-2 combines with J gene TRBJ2-6; the D gene is possibly TRBD1 (6 bases). V lost 3 bases, J lost 0 bases, and 24 bases lay in between. There are 21 residues in the CDR3. The germline CDR1 and CDR2 sequences are SGHAT and FQNNGV. The CDR3 region has the DNA TGTGCCAGCAGCTTTTATGTCGACAGGCCAAAAACCCGCTCTGGGGCCAACGTCCTGACTTTC. Translation gives CASSFYVDRPKTRSGANVLTF.

This chain connects TRBV6-1 to TRBJ2-7; 8 bases are shared with TRBD2. CDR3 length: 13 amino acids. The trim removed 6 bases at V and 2 bases at J, leaving 3 bases unmatched. Germline CDR1 is MNHNS and CDR2 is SASEGT. The CDR3 sequence: CASRREVTYEQYF. The CDR3 region has the DNA TGTGCCAGCAGGCGGGAGGTTACCTACGAGCAGTACTTC.

The chain employs TRBV7-2 and TRBJ2-7; 7 positions match TRBD2. This CDR3 has 15 residues. Germline V gene sequence: CDR1 SGHTA, CDR2 FQGNSA. The V and J ends lost 2 bases and 2 bases, in that order; junction bases with no gene match: 6. The CDR3 reads CASSLSSGAAYEQYF. The CDR3 DNA reads TGTGCCAGCAGCTTATCGAGCGGGGCCGCCTACGAGCAGTACTTC.

The sample holds a few counts of this clonotype. The rearrangement links TRBV29-1 to TRBJ2-7; TRBD1 aligns across 7 bases. The germline V gene has CDR1 SQVTM and CDR2 ANQGSEA. The J segment lost 2 bases and the V segment lost 8 bases, leaving 6 bases of the junction unmatched. The CDR3 is made up of 12 amino acids. CDR3 loop: CSPDRVAYEQYF. The CDR3 DNA reads TGCAGCCCCGACAGGGTGGCCTACGAGCAGTACTTC.

This clonotype was seen only a few times. The chain couples TRBV6-1 to TRBJ1-4; the D gene is possibly TRBD1 (6 bases). Germline assignment: CDR1 MNHNS and CDR2 SASEGT. V was clipped by 4 bases and J by 8 bases, with 14 bases between them. CDR3 length equals 14 residues. This chain's CDR3 is CASSASYQGEKLFF. CDR3 DNA: TGTGCCAGCAGTGCTAGCTATCAGGGGGAAAAACTGTTTTTT.

This clonotype appeared many times. The V and J genes are TRBV7-9 and TRBJ2-7; D call uncertain. This CDR3 contains 13 residues. Trimming stripped 5 bases from V and 0 bases from J, with 8 bases between. Germline-derived CDR1 and CDR2 are SEHNR and FQNEAQ (reference sequence). The CDR3, as DNA: TGTGCCAGCAGCGATTCGAGCTCCTACGAGCAGTACTTC. Translating it yields CASSDSSSYEQYF.

The V call is TRBV18, the J call TRBJ1-2, with a possible D match to TRBD1 (6 bases). This CDR3 spans 15 amino acids. Trimming took off 2 bases at V and 8 bases at J, with 18 bases between the two ends. In germline, CDR1 is KGHSH, CDR2 LQKENI. CDR3 DNA: TGTGCCAGCTCACCAGTTCCGGCAGGGGTGCAGGGCTACACCTTC. Its translation: CASSPVPAGVQGYTF.

There are a few counts of this clonotype. V usage is TRBV27 and J usage is TRBJ2-5, with a possible D match to TRBD1 (6 bases). CDR3 length: 15 amino acids. Germline V gene data show CDR1 as MNHEY and CDR2 as SMNVEV (reference sequence). V lost 8 bases and J lost 5, with 21 bases in between. CDR3 nucleotides: TGTGCCAGCCGTGTCATTGGGGCAGGGGATGAGACCCAGTACTTC. Translating it yields CASRVIGAGDETQYF.

This clonotype was detected a few times. This rearrangement joins TRBV6-4 to TRBJ1-2, with D maybe TRBD1 (6 bases). This CDR3 has 12 residues. Germline V gene data show CDR1 as MRHNA and CDR2 as SNTAGT. Trimming took off 2 bases at V and 8 bases at J, with 9 bases between the two ends. CDR3 coding DNA: TGTGCCAGCAGTGACCGGGGGCAAGGCTACACCTTC. It is translated as CASSDRGQGYTF.

This clonotype was found a few times. The chain recombines TRBV10-1 with TRBJ2-3; 9 positions match TRBD1. The germline V gene has CDR1 WNHNN and CDR2 SYGVQD (reference sequence). J lost 7 bases, V lost 7 bases, and 15 bases had no gene match. CDR3 length: 16 amino acids. CDR3 loop: CASTPGGQGGMNTQYF. In DNA form, the CDR3 reads TGCGCCAGCACCCCGGGGGGACAGGGTGGCATGAATACGCAGTATTTT.

This chain joins TRBV5-5 and TRBJ2-5, with D uncertain. Germline CDR1 SGHKS, CDR2 YYEKEE (reference sequence). There are 14 residues in the CDR3. Trimming left V 4 bases short and J 3 bases short, with 13 bases between. Written as DNA, the CDR3 is TGTGCCAGCAGCCTCGGCATCACAGAAGAGACCCAGTACTTC. It encodes CASSLGITEETQYF. Complete variable domain (other parts from reference TRBV5-5 and TRBJ2-5): DAGVTQSPTHLIKTRGQQVTLRCSPISGHKSVSWYQQVLGQGPQFIFQYYEKEERGRGNFPDRFSARQFPNYSSELNVNALLLGDSALYLCASSLGITEETQYFGPGTRLLVL.

This sequence joins TRBV6-1 and TRBJ2-7, with D unclear. This CDR3 contains 13 residues. Germline values: CDR1 MNHNS, CDR2 SASEGT. V gave up 2 bases and J gave up 3 bases, with 8 bases separating them. CDR3 loop: CASSEPPIYEQYF. The DNA of the CDR3 is TGTGCCAGCAGTGAACCCCCCATCTACGAGCAGTACTTC.

The sample holds one count of this clonotype. The chain couples TRBV4-1 to TRBJ2-1, with TRBD2 matching over 8 bases. CDR3 length: 14 residues. Germline V gene lookup returns CDR1 MGHRA and CDR2 YSYEKL. The V gene end was trimmed by 4 bases and the J gene end by 8 bases; junction bases not matched to a gene: 7. CDR3 bases: TGCGCCAGCAGCCGGAGCGGGGGTATTGATGAGCAGTTCTTC. Its protein is CASSRSGGIDEQFF.

The rearrangement uses TRBV2 and TRBJ2-7; 11 nucleotides match TRBD1. V lost 5 bases and J lost 2; bases outside the gene matches: 2. The CDR3 has 14 amino acids. Germline V CDR1 and CDR2: SNHLY, FYNNEI. CDR3 in amino acids: CASSWDRGTYEQYF. As DNA, the CDR3 is TGTGCCAGCAGTTGGGACAGGGGGACCTACGAGCAGTACTTC.

The chain's CDR3 is CSVPRQGMGETQYF. As DNA, the CDR3 is TGCAGCGTTCCTCGACAGGGAATGGGAGAGACCCAGTACTTC. The rearrangement joins TRBV29-1 to TRBJ2-5, with 7 positions matching TRBD1. V trimming: 5 bases; J trimming: 4 bases; junction bases outside the gene matches: 10. Per the germline V gene, CDR1 is SQVTM and CDR2 is ANQGSEA. CDR3 length equals 14 residues. The complete variable domain, with remaining parts taken from reference TRBV29-1 and TRBJ2-5, reads SAVISQKPSRDICQRGTSLTIQCQVDSQVTMMFWYRQQPGQSLTLIATANQGSEATYESGFVIDKFPISRPNLTFSTLTVSNMSPEDSSIYLCSVPRQGMGETQYFGPGTRLLVL.